This TCR beta chain stems from a study of vaccination effects on CD4 cells after COVID-19. The assay was immunoSEQ multiplex PCR, and TCRdb's table has in-frame clones only and misses some. The data show more than 30,000 clones, approximately 61% seen once. Comment on this clone: What it recognizes is unknown.

Trimming pared 8 bases from V and 1 base from J, leaving 15 bases between. The germline CDR1 and CDR2 sequences are MGHRA and YSYEKL. The CDR3 sequence is 15 residues long. The ViraFEST assay expanded antigen-specific CD4+ T cells with viral peptide pools before sequencing. CD4+ T cells were isolated after about nine days of culture. The V gene is TRBV4-1, the J gene TRBJ1-5; the D is unclear. This receptor was obtained from a human donor who received a COVID-19 vaccine. The sequencing used CD4+ T cells from PBMCs cultured with HCoV-229E spike peptides, collected before COVID-19 vaccination. CDR3 coding DNA: TGCGCCAGCCGGCGTACTTCATGGAGCAATCAGCCCCAGCATTTT. Translation gives CASRRTSWSNQPQHF.